Listed below are T cell receptor beta chains from one sample, sequenced in a study of read filtering for tumor transcriptome and immune sequencing. TCRdb independently ran MiXCR on the reads; one entry per CDR3 protein. The sample records about 30,000 distinct CDR3 sequences, about 18% being singletons. Sequencing was carried out using a population of CD138-negative cells sorted from bone marrow. The source of these receptors is a donor older than 35 with multiple myeloma. The conserved cysteine and the conserved F or W are not part of the CDR3 here. A D gene is named only where the DNA matches it firmly.

v_call	d_call	j_call	cdr3_aa
TRBV18	TRBD2	TRBJ2-5	ASSPSRGEETQY
TRBV7-8	TRBD1	TRBJ2-7	ASSFLQGADEQY
TRBV24-1	TRBD2	TRBJ2-3	ATSDPRTSGRGDTDTQY
TRBV12-3/TRBV12-4	-	TRBJ2-3	ASRTGGGTGKY
TRBV7-2	-	TRBJ2-1	ASSPGGALDEQF
TRBV20-1	-	TRBJ2-7	SARDLRVLEDEQY
TRBV7-9	-	TRBJ2-7	ASSLGGWEQY
TRBV13	TRBD1	TRBJ2-5	ASSRDRGPQKTQY
TRBV2	-	TRBJ2-5	ASRETGIETQY
TRBV5-5	-	TRBJ2-1	ASSLGRIPYNEQF